The 5 T cell receptor beta chains below were found in one sample sequenced in a study of T cells in Graves' hyperthyroidism and ophthalmopathy. Template material for amplifying TCR beta CDR3 regions consisted of RNA transcripts. A set of HTBI primers served as the primers for a first-round RT-PCR of the TCR CDR3. TCRdb processed the multiplex PCR reads anew with MiXCR; each CDR3 protein has one entry. The sample includes 250,000 to 350,000 distinct CDR3 sequences, about a sixth of them seen just once. Sequencing was done on a sample of blood. All receptors derive from a woman in her sixties with Graves' ophthalmopathy.

This clonotype was seen repeatedly, ten times or more. The V gene is TRBV12-3 or TRBV12-4, the J gene TRBJ1-5; D is perhaps TRBD1 (6 bases). The CDR3 extends over 19 amino acids. V lost 3 bases and J 1 base, leaving 22 bases between the germline ends. DNA of the CDR3: TGTGCCAGCAGTTTGTACATTCTTGGGGGGCGAGGGAGCAATCAGCCCCAGCATTTT. Protein sequence: CASSLYILGGRGSNQPQHF.

Many counts were recorded for this clonotype. The chain joins TRBV12-3 or TRBV12-4 to TRBJ1-2; 8 nucleotides align to TRBD1. This CDR3 comprises 14 residues. V lost 5 bases and J lost 5; bases outside the gene matches: 7. The CDR3 spells CASSPNRGGYGYTF. DNA of the CDR3: TGTGCCAGCAGTCCGAACAGGGGGGGTTATGGCTACACCTTC.

Details on this clonotype: A much larger clone lies a single base off, so this may be a read error. The genes are TRBV28 and TRBJ1-4; 9 bases map to TRBD1. Per germline, CDR1 MDHEN and CDR2 SYDVKM. The CDR3 runs 15 residues. CDR3: CASRLGTGRWEKLFF. CDR3 in DNA: TGTGCCAGCCGTTTAGGGACAGGGAGGTGGGAAAAACTGTTTTTT.

V and J are TRBV5-1 and TRBJ2-6; a possible D gene is TRBD1 (7 bases). The CDR3 consists of 15 residues. V dropped 7 bases and J dropped 4 bases, with 15 bases sitting between them. Germline CDR1 SGHRS, CDR2 YFSETQ. The chain's CDR3 is CASLEGAGGANVLTF. The CDR3 nucleotides read TGCGCCAGCTTGGAGGGGGCGGGCGGGGCCAACGTCCTGACTTTC.

This clonotype came up many times. This chain joins TRBV5-1 and TRBJ1-6, with TRBD1 as a possible D gene (5 bases). The CDR3 loop spans 19 amino acids. The V gene's germline CDR1 is SGHRS and CDR2 YFSETQ. Trimming shortened V by 3 bases and J by 0 bases, and 19 bases separated the two germline ends. As DNA, the CDR3 is TGCGCCAGCAGCTCGACCTCCGTCGGGACGGGCTCCTATAATTCACCCCTCCACTTT. It translates to CASSSTSVGTGSYNSPLHF.